Shown below are 12 T cell receptor beta chains from a single sample sequenced in a study of blood T cell repertoires in COVID-19. Libraries were prepared by immunoSEQ multiplex PCR; TCRdb keeps only in-frame clonotypes and omits some of them. The profile shows around 240,000 clones, roughly 83% of them singletons. The sequencing sample was made of peripheral blood. Receptors originate from a woman aged 45 to 65 with acute or convalescent COVID-19.

The chain couples TRBV9 to TRBJ1-6; weak D call: TRBD1 (5 bases). The CDR3 loop spans 14 amino acids. The germline V gene encodes CDR1 SGDLS and CDR2 YYNGEE. V lost 1 base to trimming and J lost 8 bases, with 10 bases between them. The CDR3 DNA follows: TGTGCCAGCAGCGTACGATTAGGGGATTCACCCCTCCACTTT. It yields the protein CASSVRLGDSPLHF.

The chain combines TRBV15 with TRBJ1-2, with a tentative D call TRBD1 (5 bases). This CDR3 comprises 14 residues. Germline V lookup: CDR1 LNHNV, CDR2 YYDKDF (reference sequence). Trimming removed 5 bases from V and 4 bases from J, with 14 bases in between. The CDR3 reads CATSGRGVLYGYTF. In DNA, the CDR3 is TGTGCCACCAGCGGCCGGGGGGTCCTCTATGGCTACACCTTC.

The count of this clone is one. Written as DNA, the CDR3 is TGTGCCAGCAGTTCGCTAGCGGGGACTAGCACAGATACGCAGTATTTT. Its translation: CASSSLAGTSTDTQYF. V usage is TRBV28 and J usage is TRBJ2-3; 9 positions agree with TRBD2. The CDR3 runs 16 residues. The germline CDR1 and CDR2 sequences are MDHEN and SYDVKM. The V and J ends lost 4 bases and 0 bases, in that order; junction bases with no gene match: 5.

This sequence joins TRBV6-4 and TRBJ2-1, with 7 bases identical to TRBD2. CDR1 and CDR2 from the germline V gene are MRHNA and SNTAGT. The CDR3 totals 15 residues. V trimming: 4 bases; J trimming: 0 bases; junction bases outside the gene matches: 3. The CDR3 DNA reads as TGTGCCAGCAGTGTGGCTAGCGGCTCCTACAATGAGCAGTTCTTC. Translation gives CASSVASGSYNEQFF.

The chain has TRBV6-5 and TRBJ1-2; D unclear. Germline CDR1 MNHEY, CDR2 SVGAGI. This CDR3 spans 11 amino acids. V lost 4 bases, J lost 8 bases, and 8 bases lay in between. CDR3 residues: CASSSENGYTF. CDR3 in DNA: TGTGCCAGCAGTTCGGAGAACGGCTACACCTTC.

V usage is TRBV5-6 and J usage is TRBJ1-4, with TRBD1 as a possible D gene (6 bases). The CDR3 length is 16 residues. V lost 3 bases and J lost 3, with 15 bases in between. Germline V gene lookup returns CDR1 SGHDT and CDR2 YYEEEE. The CDR3 reads CASSSLGTTPNEKLFF. In DNA, the CDR3 is TGTGCCAGCAGCTCGCTTGGGACAACGCCTAATGAAAAACTGTTTTTT. The entire variable domain, with the rest obtained from reference TRBV5-6 and TRBJ1-4, is as follows: DAGVTQSPTHLIKTRGQQVTLRCSPKSGHDTVSWYQQALGQGPQFIFQYYEEEERQRGNFPDRFSGHQFPNYSSELNVNALLLGDSALYLCASSSLGTTPNEKLFFGSGTQLSVL.

The chain joins TRBV6-4 to TRBJ1-1, with D perhaps TRBD1 (5 bases). Trimming took off 2 bases at V and 6 bases at J, with 13 bases between the two ends. The CDR3 totals 14 residues. The germline CDR1 and CDR2 sequences are MRHNA and SNTAGT. The CDR3 sequence is CASSDRGISAEAFF. The DNA for the CDR3 is TGTGCCAGCAGTGACAGGGGTATATCCGCTGAAGCTTTCTTT.

V gene TRBV29-1 combines with J gene TRBJ1-3, with unresolved D. The CDR3 extends over 13 amino acids. V lost 6 bases to trimming and J lost 4 bases, with 13 bases between them. The germline CDR1 and CDR2 sequences are SQVTM and ANQGSEA. The CDR3 loop reads CSVLPIVGNTIYF. DNA of the CDR3: TGCAGCGTGCTCCCTATAGTCGGAAACACCATATATTTT.

The rearrangement links TRBV19 to TRBJ2-1; 7 bases map to TRBD1. The ends lost 8 bases at V and 4 bases at J; junction bases unmatched: 8. The CDR3 spans 14 residues. CDR1 is LNHDA, CDR2 SQIVND, per germline (reference sequence). The CDR3: CASSVGGSYNEQFF. Here the CDR3 DNA reads TGTGCCAGTTCGGTAGGGGGCTCGTACAATGAGCAGTTCTTC.

The chain employs TRBV6-2 or TRBV6-3 and TRBJ2-3; TRBD2 agrees at 9 bases. Trimming took 5 bases from V and 6 from J; bases not matched to a gene: 9. The CDR3 is made up of 15 amino acids. Germline values: CDR1 MNHEY, CDR2 SVGEGT. The CDR3 reads CASSRTRGGLDTQYF. The CDR3 nucleotides are TGTGCCAGCAGTCGTACGCGGGGGGGCCTGGATACGCAGTATTTT.

The chain joins TRBV13 to TRBJ2-1, with 7 bases lining up with TRBD2. The length of the CDR3 is 16 residues. Germline CDR1 reads PRHDT; CDR2 reads FYEKMQ (reference sequence). J gave up 0 bases and V 5 bases, and 7 bases lay outside the gene matches. CDR3 region: CASSQPAGFSYNEQFF. The CDR3 DNA reads TGTGCCAGCAGCCAGCCAGCGGGATTCTCCTACAATGAGCAGTTCTTC.

The genes are TRBV11-2 and TRBJ2-3; D perhaps matches TRBD2 (6 bases). This CDR3 is 14 amino acids long. V lost 4 bases to trimming and J lost 2 bases, with 10 bases between them. The germline V gene encodes CDR1 SGHAT and CDR2 FQNNGV. CDR3 sequence: CASSSGGPTDTQYF. CDR3 nucleotides: TGTGCCAGCAGCTCCGGGGGACCCACAGATACGCAGTATTTT.